This T cell receptor (beta chain) was captured by sequencing in a study of T cell clones after liver transplantation. Turning to the study itself: Liver transplant recipients had immunosuppression withdrawal attempted within 2 years. Study-level results: Circulating graft-donor-reactive CD4 TCRbeta sequences fell significantly post-transplant in 5 of 8 subjects.

The CDR3 is 15 amino acids. CDR1 LNHDA and CDR2 SQIVND come from the germline V gene (reference sequence). Deletions cut 3 bases from V and 4 bases from J, with 15 bases between. TCRdb keeps only in-frame clones here, not all; method: immunoSEQ multiplex PCR. The table includes about 72,000 clones, around nine tenths detected once. As regards this clone: Its target is unknown.

The source is a human donor who received a liver transplant. This chain links TRBV19 with TRBJ1-2; a weak D match, TRBD1 (6 bases). Sample: CD4+ T cells from blood, taken before liver transplant. The CDR3 sequence is CASSIGGTSSYGYTF. CDR3 bases: TGTGCCAGTAGTATTGGAGGGACATCCAGCTATGGCTACACCTTC.